These T cell receptor beta chains were read from a single sample in a study of cytomegalovirus exposure and HLA in healthy donors. Here immunoSEQ multiplex PCR was the method, and the copy in TCRdb shows in-frame clones only, minus some. This table has 140,000 or so clones, about 70% appearing once. Sequenced material: PBMCs. Every receptor here comes from a man between 60 and 75 years old in good health and CMV-seronegative. CDR3s include the opening cysteine and the closing phenylalanine or tryptophan. D genes are given only for firm matches. Size is stated for part of the rows, as once, few or many counts, or as a class when the clone is expanded.

J gene | D gene | clone size | V gene | CDR3 protein | CDR3 DNA
TRBJ2-1 | TRBD2 | - | TRBV10-3 | CAISESKAGPYNEQFF | TGTGCCATCAGTGAGTCGAAAGCGGGGCCCTACAATGAGCAGTTCTTC
TRBJ2-2 | - | - | TRBV30 | CAWSEGEAPGELFF | TGTGCCTGGAGTGAAGGGGAGGCCCCCGGGGAGCTGTTTTTT
TRBJ2-7 | TRBD2 | - | TRBV6-1 | CASKTSGSSYEQYF | TGTGCCAGCAAGACTAGCGGGAGCTCCTACGAGCAGTACTTC
TRBJ2-7 | TRBD2 | - | TRBV28 | CASVRLAPYEQYF | TGTGCCAGCGTTCGACTAGCGCCCTACGAGCAGTACTTC
TRBJ1-4 | TRBD1 | few | TRBV7-6 | CASSLGTGGSEKLFF | TGTGCCAGCAGCTTAGGGACAGGGGGGAGTGAAAAACTGTTTTTT
TRBJ2-5 | TRBD2 | once | TRBV7-2 | CASSLTGLAGAEEETQYF | TGTGCCAGCAGCTTAACGGGACTAGCGGGAGCAGAGGAAGAGACCCAGTACTTC
TRBJ1-2 | - | - | TRBV28 | CASSPPGLGYTF | TGTGCCAGCAGCCCCCCAGGTTTGGGCTACACCTTC
TRBJ2-6 | - | - | TRBV14 | CASSHETRPSGANVLTF | TGTGCCAGCAGCCATGAGACACGGCCCTCTGGGGCCAACGTCCTGACTTTC
TRBJ2-7 | - | - | TRBV7-9 | CASSLSFGQGGSEQYF | TGTGCCAGCAGCTTATCATTCGGGCAGGGTGGTTCAGAGCAGTACTTC
TRBJ2-3 | TRBD2 | once | TRBV5-4 | CASSLAETSGGDTQYF | TGTGCCAGCAGCTTGGCCGAGACTAGCGGGGGGGATACGCAGTATTTT
TRBJ1-6 | - | - | TRBV11-2 | CASSFPPQGRRSSPLHF | TGTGCCAGCAGCTTTCCACCTCAGGGTCGAAGGAGTTCACCCCTCCACTTT
TRBJ2-2 | - | - | TRBV5-4 | CASSSGGPGTGELFF | TGTGCCAGCAGCTCCGGAGGGCCGGGCACCGGGGAGCTGTTTTTT
TRBJ2-7 | TRBD2 | - | TRBV4-3 | CASSQGGGNEQYF | TGCGCCAGCAGCCAAGGGGGGGGGAACGAGCAGTACTTC
TRBJ2-1 | TRBD2 | - | TRBV7-3 | CASSPQTSGSNEQFF | TGTGCCAGCAGCCCACAGACTAGCGGGTCGAATGAGCAGTTCTTC
TRBJ1-2 | - | few | TRBV7-2 | CASSLAPGERYGYTF | TGTGCCAGCAGCTTAGCGCCGGGGGAGAGGTATGGCTACACCTTC
TRBJ2-7 | TRBD1 | - | TRBV5-1 | CASSFTGGRTGEQYF | TGCGCCAGCAGCTTCACAGGGGGCCGAACAGGGGAGCAGTACTTC
TRBJ2-3 | - | - | TRBV9 | CASSAAAADTQYF | TGTGCCAGCAGCGCCGCGGCGGCGGATACGCAGTATTTT
TRBJ2-3 | TRBD2 | few | TRBV27 | CASSLSSGSGSDTQYF | TGTGCCAGCAGTTTATCTAGCGGGAGTGGGTCAGATACGCAGTATTTT
TRBJ2-5 | - | - | TRBV29-1 | CSVEPRDNQETQYF | TGCAGCGTTGAACCCCGGGACAACCAAGAGACCCAGTACTTC
TRBJ2-2 | TRBD1 | - | TRBV11-3 | CASTAGGTGELFF | TGTGCCAGCACCGCAGGGGGTACCGGGGAGCTGTTTTTT
TRBJ1-1 | - | few | TRBV29-1 | CSDSGIRKAFF | TGCAGCGACAGTGGTATACGGAAAGCTTTCTTT
TRBJ2-6 | - | - | TRBV19 | CASSLRTSSGANVLTF | TGTGCCAGTAGTCTTAGGACTTCATCTGGGGCCAACGTCCTGACTTTC
TRBJ2-1 | - | - | TRBV19 | CASSPQGGHNEQFF | TGTGCCAGTAGCCCGCAGGGCGGCCACAATGAGCAGTTCTTC
TRBJ1-2 | - | - | TRBV23-1 | CASRVSKEINNYGYTF | TGCGCCAGCAGGGTCTCCAAGGAGATTAATAACTATGGCTACACCTTC
TRBJ1-1 | TRBD1 | - | TRBV27 | CASSSLDREGTEAFF | TGTGCCAGCAGTTCTTTGGACAGGGAGGGAACTGAAGCTTTCTTT
TRBJ2-3 | - | - | TRBV18 | CASSPPIDTQYF | TGTGCCAGCTCACCACCTATAGATACGCAGTATTTT
TRBJ2-2 | - | - | TRBV6-5 | CASSLRIETGELFF | TGTGCCAGCAGTTTGAGGATTGAAACCGGGGAGCTGTTTTTT
TRBJ1-1 | - | - | TRBV7-2 | CASSLDGTDTEAFF | TGTGCCAGCAGCTTAGACGGCACAGACACTGAAGCTTTCTTT
TRBJ2-7 | TRBD2 | few | TRBV2 | CASSGSGRITNEQYF | TGTGCCAGCAGCGGTAGCGGGAGGATTACTAACGAGCAGTACTTC
TRBJ1-5 | - | - | TRBV28 | CASSLLRGLFGQPQHF | TGTGCCAGCAGTTTGCTCAGGGGTTTATTCGGTCAGCCCCAGCATTTT
TRBJ2-5 | - | - | TRBV7-9 | CASSSMGGQFRTQYF | TGTGCCAGCAGCTCCATGGGGGGTCAGTTCAGGACCCAGTACTTC
TRBJ2-7 | TRBD2 | - | TRBV6-6 | CASSTNRDYNEQYF | TGTGCCAGCAGTACCAACCGGGACTATAACGAGCAGTACTTC
TRBJ2-3 | TRBD2 | - | TRBV7-9 | CASSLTSGAITDTQYF | TGTGCCAGCAGCTTAACTAGCGGGGCGATCACAGATACGCAGTATTTT
TRBJ1-1 | TRBD1 | few | TRBV18 | CASSKDRERGGTEAFF | TGTGCCAGCTCAAAGGACAGGGAACGAGGGGGCACTGAAGCTTTCTTT
TRBJ1-2 | TRBD1 | - | TRBV27 | CASKTGGTYGYTF | TGTGCCAGCAAGACAGGGGGAACATATGGCTACACCTTC
TRBJ2-7 | TRBD2 | few | TRBV7-9 | CSSSQSGGAGVAYEQYF | TGTTCCAGCAGCCAATCCGGAGGGGCGGGAGTCGCCTACGAGCAGTACTTC
TRBJ2-5 | - | - | TRBV6-5 | CASSPQGGGGETQYF | TGTGCCAGCAGCCCCCAGGGAGGCGGCGGGGAGACCCAGTACTTC